The clone carrying this TCR beta chain has just a few counts. Its antigen is as yet unknown. The authors isolated at least 6 million PBMCs per sample. This specimen comes from a study of blood T cells in healthy people across ages. Primed by a sample-barcoded 5' primer and a J-beta primer mix, a second PCR proceeded for about 7 to 11 cycles. A template-switch adaptor with 12 random nucleotides tagged each cDNA molecule. Per-sample output comprised a minimum of 2.5 million paired-end reads containing CDR3. One entry per CDR3 protein results from TCRdb running MiXCR on the 5' RACE reads. The top ten hold roughly 20% of the sample, which has approximately 730,000 distinct CDR3 sequences, 43% seen once. The CDR3 consists of 16 residues. The V gene's germline CDR1 is SGHTA and CDR2 FQGNSA. Trimming removed 0 bases at V and 5 bases at J, with 15 bases between. Study-wide points: Diversity estimates from one million T cells were considered underestimates.

The TCR comes from a woman between 55 and 75 years old in good health. The V call is TRBV7-2, the J call TRBJ2-3; tentative D call: TRBD2 (6 bases). Sequencing used blood. In DNA form, the CDR3 reads TGTGCCAGCAGCTTAGCCTCCGAGGGAGGAGGAGATACGCAGTATTTT. Translated, it gives CASSLASEGGGDTQYF.